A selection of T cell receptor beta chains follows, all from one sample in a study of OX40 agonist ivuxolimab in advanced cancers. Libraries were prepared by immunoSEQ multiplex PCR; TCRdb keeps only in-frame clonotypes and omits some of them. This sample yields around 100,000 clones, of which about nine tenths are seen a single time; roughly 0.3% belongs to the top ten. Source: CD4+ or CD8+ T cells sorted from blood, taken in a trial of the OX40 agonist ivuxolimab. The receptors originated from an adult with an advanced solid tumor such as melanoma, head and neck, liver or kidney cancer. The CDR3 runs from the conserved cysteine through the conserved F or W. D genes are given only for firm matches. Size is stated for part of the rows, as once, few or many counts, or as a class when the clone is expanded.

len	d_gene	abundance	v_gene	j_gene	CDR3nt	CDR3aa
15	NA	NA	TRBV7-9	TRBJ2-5	TGTGCCAGCAGCTTAAGGCTCTTTGGGAGGGAGACCCAGTACTTC	CASSLRLFGRETQYF
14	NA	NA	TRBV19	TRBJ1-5	TGTGCCAGTAAGAGGGGCGCCGGCAATCAGCCCCAGCATTTT	CASKRGAGNQPQHF
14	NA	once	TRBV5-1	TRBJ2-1	TGCGCCAGCAAACTGGGAGGAGGCTACAATGAGCAGTTCTTC	CASKLGGGYNEQFF
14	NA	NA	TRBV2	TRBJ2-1	TGTGCCAGCAGTGCCAAAAGCTCCTACAATGAGCAGTTCTTC	CASSAKSSYNEQFF
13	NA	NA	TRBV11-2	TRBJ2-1	TGTGCCAGCAGCTTCGCGTTCGACAATGAGCAGTTCTTC	CASSFAFDNEQFF
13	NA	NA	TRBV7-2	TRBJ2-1	TGTGCCAGCAGCTTAGGAGCATTGAATGAGCAGTTCTTC	CASSLGALNEQFF
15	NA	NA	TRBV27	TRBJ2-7	TGTGCCAGCAGTCCAACCAGGGGGGGTTACTACGAGCAGTACTTC	CASSPTRGGYYEQYF
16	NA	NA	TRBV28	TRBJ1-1	TGTGCCAGCAGTAACGGGTTTGTGGGGAGGAACACTGAAGCTTTCTTT	CASSNGFVGRNTEAFF
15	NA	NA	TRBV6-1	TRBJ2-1	TGTGCCAGCAGTGAAAGTCACGGGAGTTACAATGAGCAGTTCTTC	CASSESHGSYNEQFF
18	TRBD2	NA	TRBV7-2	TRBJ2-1	TGTGCCAGCAGTTACCGGAGTAGCGGGGGGAGCTCCTACAATGAGCAGTTCTTC	CASSYRSSGGSSYNEQFF
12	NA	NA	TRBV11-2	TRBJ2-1	TGTGCCAGCAGTTTCAACGGGAATGAGCAGTTCTTC	CASSFNGNEQFF
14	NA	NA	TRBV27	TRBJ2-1	TGTGCCAGCAGTAACAACAGGAATGGAAATGAGCAGTTCTTC	CASSNNRNGNEQFF
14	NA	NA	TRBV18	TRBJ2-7	TGTGCCAGCTCACCACGTTCCAGGTCCTACGAGCAGTACTTC	CASSPRSRSYEQYF
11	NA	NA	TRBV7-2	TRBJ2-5	TGTGCCAGCAGCTTAGTTGGACCCCCAGACTTC	CASSLVGPPDF
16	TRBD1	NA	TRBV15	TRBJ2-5	TGTGCCACCAGCCTCGGATCCGGGACAGAGCAAGAGACCCAGTACTTC	CATSLGSGTEQETQYF
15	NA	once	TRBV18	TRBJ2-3	TGTGCCAGCTCACCACGGTGGGACGCGGCAGATACGCAGTATTTT	CASSPRWDAADTQYF